This T cell receptor beta chain derives from a study of blood T cell repertoires in COVID-19 (dated by TCRdb to the early 2020s). For the study in its entirety: The collaborator samples originated in the United States, Italy and Spain and spanned the acute and convalescent phases of COVID-19. The material from the prospective study consisted of cDNA or gDNA derived from T cells, B-cell-depleted T cells, or PBMCs. Subjects who had been exposed to COVID-19, were actively infected with it, or had recovered from it provided the deeply sampled blood TCRbeta repertoires that made up the dataset. The repertoires were released in a freely available public database meant as a resource for research on the immune response to SARS-CoV-2. Samples came from the ongoing ImmuneRACE study (first 160 participants) plus 1,254 subjects from 6 global collaborators. Sample metadata almost always included a de-identified subject ID, COVID-19 status, age in years and sex. Where HLA class I and class II types were available, the types were taken from metadata supplied by the sample provider, not from assay-based typing.

Results the study describes overall, beyond this receptor: How much clinical and demographic metadata was included differed by source and by participant, and the metadata was provided uncurated.

A remark on this clone: There is no known antigen for this receptor. Per-nucleotide qualities are absent, and no much larger clonotype sits a single base away.

V is pared back by 1 base and J by 8 bases, with 12 bases lying between the germline termini. The germline V gene gives CDR1 as SGHDT and CDR2 as YYEEEE. Including the terminal cysteine and phenylalanine, the CDR3 comprises 14 residues. Only the CDR3 DNA stays, 42 bases, in frame from base 1. The collaborating institutions used their own protocols to collect whole blood in K2EDTA tubes. For TCRbeta analysis, collaborator samples were shipped as frozen whole blood, as isolated PBMCs, or as DNA extracted from either sample type. The immunoSEQ Assay, a bias-controlled multiplex PCR, was used to amplify TCRbeta CDR3 regions from genomic DNA. Processing in the source paper ran as follows. Within the assay, amplification of reference gene primers was used to estimate how many nucleated cells each sample contained. To quantify the absolute abundance of each unique TCRbeta CDR3 rearrangement, sequence reads were collapsed and filtered. For each sample, productive Simpson clonality was calculated by taking the square root of Simpson's diversity index across productive rearrangements. The table comes from immuneACCESS by way of TCRdb, which keeps in-frame sequences with V and J called. Part of the clones is missing from these tables; in studies checked, under half for an unresolved V gene and the rest for unknown reasons. V and J calls plus clone size are reproduced from that table; the DNA served to infer D and trimming. The sample contains around 100,000 clones, roughly 92% of them found a single time. Together, the top ten hold around 5.8% of the sample.

The chain employs TRBV5-6 and TRBJ1-4; a tentative D match to TRBD1 spans 5 bases. Specimen: peripheral blood. The sequence derives from a man in his forties or fifties with active COVID-19. The DNA reads TGTGCCAGCAGCTTGAGTCAGAAGGGGGAAAAACTGTTTTTT. Its coded protein is CASSLSQKGEKLFF.